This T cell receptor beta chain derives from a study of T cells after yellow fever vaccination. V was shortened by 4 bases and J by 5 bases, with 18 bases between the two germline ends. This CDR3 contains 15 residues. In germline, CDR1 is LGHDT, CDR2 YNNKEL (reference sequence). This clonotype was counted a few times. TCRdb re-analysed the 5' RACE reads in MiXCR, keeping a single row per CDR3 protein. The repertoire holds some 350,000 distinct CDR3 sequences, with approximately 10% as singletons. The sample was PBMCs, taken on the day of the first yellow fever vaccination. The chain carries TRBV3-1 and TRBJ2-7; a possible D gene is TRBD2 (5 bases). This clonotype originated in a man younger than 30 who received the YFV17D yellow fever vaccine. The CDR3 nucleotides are TGTGCCAGCAGCCGCCCGGCCGAGTCGGAGGACGAGCAGTACGTC. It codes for CASSRPAESEDEQYV.